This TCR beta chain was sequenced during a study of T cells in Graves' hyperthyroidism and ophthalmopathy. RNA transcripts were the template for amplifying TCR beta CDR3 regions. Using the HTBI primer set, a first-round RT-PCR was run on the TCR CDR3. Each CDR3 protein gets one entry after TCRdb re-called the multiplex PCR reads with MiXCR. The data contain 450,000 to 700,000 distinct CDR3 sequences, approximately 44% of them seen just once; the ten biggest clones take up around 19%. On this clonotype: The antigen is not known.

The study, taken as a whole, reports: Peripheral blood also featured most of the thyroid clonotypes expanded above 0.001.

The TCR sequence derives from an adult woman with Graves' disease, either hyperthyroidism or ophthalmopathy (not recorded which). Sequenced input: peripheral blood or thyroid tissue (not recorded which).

CDR3 residues: CSARPPAWTGQETQYF. The CDR3 region has the DNA TGCAGTGCTCGCCCGCCCGCCTGGACAGGGCAAGAGACCCAGTACTTC. The chain combines TRBV20-1 with TRBJ2-5; 8 nucleotides agree with TRBD1. This CDR3 contains 16 residues. Germline V lookup: CDR1 DFQATT, CDR2 SNEGSKA (reference sequence). With 5 bases clipped from V and 2 bases from J, the junction kept 13 bases outside the gene matches.